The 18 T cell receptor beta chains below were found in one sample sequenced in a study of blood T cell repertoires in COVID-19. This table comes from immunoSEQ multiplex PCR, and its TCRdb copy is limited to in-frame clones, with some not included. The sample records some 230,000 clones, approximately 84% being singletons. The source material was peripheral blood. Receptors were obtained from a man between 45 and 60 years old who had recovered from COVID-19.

This CDR3 is CASSIMEGSEQYF. CDR3 sequence (DNA): TGTGCCAGTAGTATAATGGAGGGTTCCGAGCAGTACTTC. The chain employs TRBV19 and TRBJ2-7; perhaps TRBD2 as D (6 bases). The CDR3 covers 13 residues. The germline gives CDR1 LNHDA, CDR2 SQIVND (reference sequence). The germline V and J ends were trimmed by 2 bases and 6 bases, with 11 bases remaining between them.

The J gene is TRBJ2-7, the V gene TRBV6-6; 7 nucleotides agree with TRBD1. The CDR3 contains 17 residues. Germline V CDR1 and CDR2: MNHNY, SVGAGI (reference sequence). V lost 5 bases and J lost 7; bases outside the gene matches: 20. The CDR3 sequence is CASSHVTGVLNPVEQYF. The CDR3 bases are TGTGCCAGCAGTCACGTCACAGGGGTTCTAAATCCGGTGGAGCAGTACTTC.

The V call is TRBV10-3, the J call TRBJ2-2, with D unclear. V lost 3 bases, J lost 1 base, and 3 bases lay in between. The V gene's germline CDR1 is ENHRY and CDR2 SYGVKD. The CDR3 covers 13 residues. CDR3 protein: CAISDQNTGELFF. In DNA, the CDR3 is TGTGCCATCAGTGATCAGAACACCGGGGAGCTGTTTTTT.

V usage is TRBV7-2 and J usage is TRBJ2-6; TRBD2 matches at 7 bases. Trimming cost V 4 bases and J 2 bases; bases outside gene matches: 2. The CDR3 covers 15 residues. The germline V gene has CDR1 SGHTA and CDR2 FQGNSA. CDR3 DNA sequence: TGTGCCAGCAGCTCCGGGGGGACTGGGGCCAACGTCCTGACTTTC. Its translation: CASSSGGTGANVLTF.

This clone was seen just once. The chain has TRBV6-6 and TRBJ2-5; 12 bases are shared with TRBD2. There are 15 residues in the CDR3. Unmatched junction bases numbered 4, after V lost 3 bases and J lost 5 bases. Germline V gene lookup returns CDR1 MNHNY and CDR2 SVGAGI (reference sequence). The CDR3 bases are TGTGCCAGCAGTTATTCTAGCGGGAGGGTGGAGACCCAGTACTTC. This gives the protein CASSYSSGRVETQYF.

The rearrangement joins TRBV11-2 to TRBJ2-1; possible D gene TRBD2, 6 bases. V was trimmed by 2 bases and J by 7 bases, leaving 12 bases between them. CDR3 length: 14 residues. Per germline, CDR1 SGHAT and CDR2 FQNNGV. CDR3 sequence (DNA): TGTGCCAGCAGCTTATTCGGCGGGACGAATGAGCAGTTCTTC. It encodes CASSLFGGTNEQFF. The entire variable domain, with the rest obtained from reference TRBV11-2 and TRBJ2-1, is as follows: EAGVAQSPRYKIIEKRQSVAFWCNPISGHATLYWYQQILGQGPKLLIQFQNNGVVDDSQLPKDRFSAERLKGVDSTLKIQPAKLEDSAVYLCASSLFGGTNEQFFGPGTRLTVL.

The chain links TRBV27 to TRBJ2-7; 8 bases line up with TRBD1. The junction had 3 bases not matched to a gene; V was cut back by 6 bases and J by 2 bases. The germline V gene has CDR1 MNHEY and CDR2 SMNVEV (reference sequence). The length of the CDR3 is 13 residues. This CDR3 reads CASSRGPTYEQYF. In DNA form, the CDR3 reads TGTGCCAGCAGCAGGGGGCCAACCTACGAGCAGTACTTC.

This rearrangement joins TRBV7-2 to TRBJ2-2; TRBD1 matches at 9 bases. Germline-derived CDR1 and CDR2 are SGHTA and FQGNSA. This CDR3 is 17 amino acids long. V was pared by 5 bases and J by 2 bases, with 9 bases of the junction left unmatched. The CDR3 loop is CASSPGTGKGNTGELFF. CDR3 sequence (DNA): TGTGCCAGCAGCCCAGGGACAGGGAAAGGCAACACCGGGGAGCTGTTTTTT.

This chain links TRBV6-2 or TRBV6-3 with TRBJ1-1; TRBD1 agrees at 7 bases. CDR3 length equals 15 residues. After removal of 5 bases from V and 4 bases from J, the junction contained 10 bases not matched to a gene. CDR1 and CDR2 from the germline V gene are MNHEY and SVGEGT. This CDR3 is CASSNRTGRGTEAFF. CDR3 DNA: TGTGCCAGCAGTAATCGGACAGGTCGGGGCACTGAAGCTTTCTTT.

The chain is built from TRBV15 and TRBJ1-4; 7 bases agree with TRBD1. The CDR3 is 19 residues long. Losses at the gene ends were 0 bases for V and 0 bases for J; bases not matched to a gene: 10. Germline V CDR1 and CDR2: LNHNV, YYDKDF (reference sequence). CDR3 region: CATSRDWVDREATNEKLFF. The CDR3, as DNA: TGTGCCACCAGCAGAGATTGGGTAGACAGGGAGGCAACTAATGAAAAACTGTTTTTT.

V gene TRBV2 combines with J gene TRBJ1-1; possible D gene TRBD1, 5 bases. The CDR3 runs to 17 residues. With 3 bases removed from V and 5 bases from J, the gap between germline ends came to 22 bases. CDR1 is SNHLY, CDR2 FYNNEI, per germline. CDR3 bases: TGTGCCAGCAGTGACAGGGTTCAACCCCGGGCACGGACTGAAGCTTTCTTT. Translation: CASSDRVQPRARTEAFF.

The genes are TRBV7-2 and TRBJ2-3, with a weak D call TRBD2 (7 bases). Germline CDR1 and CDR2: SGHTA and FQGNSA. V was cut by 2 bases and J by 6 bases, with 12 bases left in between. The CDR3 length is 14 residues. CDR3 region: CASSLKGGGDTQYF. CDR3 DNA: TGTGCCAGCAGCTTAAAGGGAGGGGGGGATACGCAGTATTTT.

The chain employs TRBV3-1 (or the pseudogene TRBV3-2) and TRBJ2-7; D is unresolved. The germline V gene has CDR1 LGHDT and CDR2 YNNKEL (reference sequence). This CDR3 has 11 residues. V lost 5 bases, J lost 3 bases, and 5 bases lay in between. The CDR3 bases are TGTGCCAGCAGCATCCGCTACGAGCAGTACTTC. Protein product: CASSIRYEQYF.

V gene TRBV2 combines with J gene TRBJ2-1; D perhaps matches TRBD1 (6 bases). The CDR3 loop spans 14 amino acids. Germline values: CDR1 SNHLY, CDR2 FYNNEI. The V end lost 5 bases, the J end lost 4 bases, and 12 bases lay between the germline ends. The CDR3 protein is CASSPTRGYNEQFF. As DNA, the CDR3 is TGTGCCAGCAGTCCAACTAGGGGGTACAATGAGCAGTTCTTC.

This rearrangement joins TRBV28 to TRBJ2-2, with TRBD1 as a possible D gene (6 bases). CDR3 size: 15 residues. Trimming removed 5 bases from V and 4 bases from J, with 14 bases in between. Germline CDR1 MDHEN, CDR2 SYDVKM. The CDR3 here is CASSRRTAGTGELFF. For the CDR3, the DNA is TGTGCCAGCAGTCGTAGGACAGCCGGCACCGGGGAGCTGTTTTTT.

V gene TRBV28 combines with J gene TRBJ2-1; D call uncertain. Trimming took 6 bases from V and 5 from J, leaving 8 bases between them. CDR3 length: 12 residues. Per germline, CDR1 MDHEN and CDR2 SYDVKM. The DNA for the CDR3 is TGTGCCAGCAGAACTTATAACAATGAGCAGTTCTTC. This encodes CASRTYNNEQFF.

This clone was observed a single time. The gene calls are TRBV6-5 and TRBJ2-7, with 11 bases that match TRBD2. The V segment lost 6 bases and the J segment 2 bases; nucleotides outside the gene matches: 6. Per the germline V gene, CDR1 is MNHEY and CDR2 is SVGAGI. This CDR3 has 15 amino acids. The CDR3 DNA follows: TGTGCCAGCAGGAAGGGACTAGCGGACCCCTACGAGCAGTACTTC. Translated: CASRKGLADPYEQYF.

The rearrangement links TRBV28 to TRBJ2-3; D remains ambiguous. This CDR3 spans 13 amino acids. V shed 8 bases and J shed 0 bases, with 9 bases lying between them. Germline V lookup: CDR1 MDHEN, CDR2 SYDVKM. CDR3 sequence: CASREDSTDTQYF. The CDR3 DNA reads TGTGCCAGCCGAGAGGATAGCACAGATACGCAGTATTTT.